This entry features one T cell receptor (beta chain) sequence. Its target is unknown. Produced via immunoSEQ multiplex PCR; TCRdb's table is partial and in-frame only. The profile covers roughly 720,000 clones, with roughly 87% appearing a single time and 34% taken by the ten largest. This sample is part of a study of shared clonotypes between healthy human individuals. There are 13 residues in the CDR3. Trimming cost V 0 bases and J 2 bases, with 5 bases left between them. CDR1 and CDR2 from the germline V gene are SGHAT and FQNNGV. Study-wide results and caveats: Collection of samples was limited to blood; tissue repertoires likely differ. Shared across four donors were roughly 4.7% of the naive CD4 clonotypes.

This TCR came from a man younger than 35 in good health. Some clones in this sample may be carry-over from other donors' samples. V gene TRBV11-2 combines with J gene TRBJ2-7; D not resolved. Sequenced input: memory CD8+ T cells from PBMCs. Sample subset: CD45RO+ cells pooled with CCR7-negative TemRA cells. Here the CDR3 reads CASSLDPPYEQYF. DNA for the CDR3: TGTGCCAGCAGCTTAGACCCCCCCTACGAGCAGTACTTC.